The clone carrying this T cell receptor (beta chain) showed up many times. What it recognizes is unknown. The authors prepared the TCRbeta library with unique molecular identifiers. From the PCR reads, TCRdb called clonotypes with MiXCR, one entry per CDR3 protein. The sample yields under 250,000 distinct CDR3 sequences, approximately 6.3% seen once. This sample was included in a study of T-cell reconstitution after alpha-beta-depleted transplantation in children. Per the germline V gene, CDR1 is SGHKS and CDR2 is YYEKEE (reference sequence). V shed 5 bases and J shed 1 base, with 9 bases lying between them. This CDR3 spans 13 amino acids. Study results and limitations: Where some patients showed high TCRbeta diversity at day 60, it came from recipient T cells and thymic progenitors that had survived. Fresh T-cell production supplied most of the T-cell counts and diversity seen one year after transplant.

This sample comprised PBMCs, obtained before TCRalphabeta/CD19-depleted stem cell transplant. This TCR derives from a boy aged 2 to 10 with acute lymphoblastic leukemia, due to receive a stem cell transplant. The rearrangement uses TRBV5-5 and TRBJ1-1; unclear D gene. CDR3 protein: CASRIAGNTEAFF. In DNA form, the CDR3 reads TGTGCCAGCAGAATCGCAGGGAACACTGAAGCTTTCTTT.